What follows are 25 T cell receptor beta chains derived from one specimen sequenced in a study of CD8 T cells in ankylosing spondylitis. Study-wide results and caveats: The study identified a TCR beta motif of several highly homologous variants that appeared characteristic of ankylosing spondylitis blood.

TCRdb re-analysed the 5' RACE reads in MiXCR, keeping a single row per CDR3 protein. The sample records about 210,000 distinct CDR3 sequences, 5.5% to 7.5% being singletons. Antigen specificity for these receptors is unknown. Specimen: blood, either unsorted or a sorted T cell fraction (not recorded which). Every receptor here comes from a male donor with ankylosing spondylitis.

V gene TRBV4-3 combines with J gene TRBJ2-5; possible D gene TRBD2, 5 bases. Germline values: CDR1 LGHNA, CDR2 YSLEER. With 4 bases removed from V and 4 bases from J, the gap between germline ends came to 16 bases. The CDR3 length is 15 residues. CDR3 coding DNA: TGCGCCAGCAGCCGCGACCTCGGGGTCGGAGAGACCCAGTACTTC. Translation: CASSRDLGVGETQYF.

This clonotype was observed many times. The chain joins TRBV6-5 to TRBJ1-2, with D possibly TRBD1 on 5 matching bases. CDR1 and CDR2 from the germline V gene are MNHEY and SVGAGI. Trimming took off 8 bases at V and 5 bases at J, with 9 bases between the two ends. This CDR3 region has 11 residues. As DNA, the CDR3 is TGTGCCAGCGGAAGGGGATATGGCTACACCTTC. This gives the protein CASGRGYGYTF.

This clonotype was counted many times. The V and J genes are TRBV6-1 and TRBJ1-1, with 8 nucleotides matching TRBD1. Germline CDR1 MNHNS, CDR2 SASEGT. V gave up 7 bases and J gave up 4 bases; unmatched junction bases: 11. The CDR3 consists of 15 residues. CDR3 DNA sequence: TGTGCCAGCACCTCTACTATCGACAGGGGCACTGAAGCTTTCTTT. Amino acids: CASTSTIDRGTEAFF.

The table lists this clonotype with many counts. This chain uses TRBV5-4 with TRBJ2-7, with a possible D match to TRBD2 (5 bases). CDR3 length: 14 residues. Germline CDR1 reads SGHNT; CDR2 reads YYREEE (reference sequence). Trimming removed 0 bases at V and 6 bases at J, with 13 bases between. The CDR3, as DNA: TGTGCCAGCAGCTTGGGGAGATCGAGCGGCGAGCAGTACTTC. Translated: CASSLGRSSGEQYF.

This clonotype was counted many times. The chain is built from TRBV5-1 and TRBJ2-7; weak D call: TRBD2 (7 bases). Germline V gene data show CDR1 as SGHRS and CDR2 as YFSETQ. V lost 5 bases, J lost 5 bases, and 20 bases lay in between. The CDR3 has 15 amino acids. CDR3 DNA: TGCGCCAGCAGACGGCGGGGGCCTACATCCCACGAGCAGTACTTC. Protein: CASRRRGPTSHEQYF.

Notes on this clonotype: A read error may explain this, as a much larger clone is one base away. The CDR3 does not end in the conserved phenylalanine or tryptophan, so this is likely a read error. The gene calls are TRBV28 and TRBJ1-6; D unclear. Trimming cost V 2 bases and J 12 bases, with 5 bases left between them. Germline values: CDR1 MDHEN, CDR2 SYDVKM. CDR3 length equals 11 residues. CDR3 coding DNA: TGTGCCAGCAGTTTAATTGGACCCCTCCACCTT. Its translation is CASSLIGPLHL.

This clonotype was counted ten times or more. The chain joins TRBV12-3 or TRBV12-4 to TRBJ2-1, with no clear D. The CDR3 spans 12 residues. V lost 3 bases and J 7 bases, leaving 7 bases between the germline ends. CDR3 amino acids: CASSLNWNEQFF. CDR3 in DNA: TGTGCCAGCAGTTTGAATTGGAATGAGCAGTTCTTC.

This chain uses TRBV4-3 with TRBJ2-7; TRBD1 agrees at 8 bases. From germline, CDR1 is LGHNA and CDR2 YSLEER. Losses at the gene ends were 3 bases for V and 5 bases for J; bases not matched to a gene: 12. The CDR3 is 16 residues long. DNA for the CDR3: TGCGCCAGCAGCCAGCGCGCCGGGACAGGTTGGGACGAGCAGTACTTC. Amino acid sequence: CASSQRAGTGWDEQYF.

This clonotype occurred many times. The J gene is TRBJ1-6, the V gene TRBV28; 8 bases fit TRBD1. Germline CDR1 and CDR2: MDHEN and SYDVKM. J was trimmed by 0 bases and V by 3 bases; bases with no gene match: 1. The CDR3 sequence is 16 residues long. CDR3 nucleotide sequence: TGTGCCAGCAGTTTTACAGGGGGCTCCTATAATTCACCCCTCCACTTT. Protein product: CASSFTGGSYNSPLHF.

The chain recombines TRBV27 with TRBJ1-5; D ambiguous. Between the trimmed V and J ends, which lost 6 bases and 7 bases, there was a span of 25 bases. CDR3 length equals 17 residues. Germline CDR1 reads MNHEY; CDR2 reads SMNVEV (reference sequence). Here the CDR3 reads CASRLKGVPLFGQPQHF. The CDR3 nucleotides read TGTGCCAGCAGGCTAAAGGGAGTTCCTTTATTCGGGCAGCCCCAGCATTTT.

This clonotype was detected ten times or more. The CDR3 region has the DNA TGTGCCACCCAGAGGGGGAACACTGAAGCTTTCTTT. Its protein is CATQRGNTEAFF. The genes are TRBV7-9 and TRBJ1-1; possible D gene TRBD1, 5 bases. Germline V gene data show CDR1 as SEHNR and CDR2 as FQNEAQ (reference sequence). The length of the CDR3 is 12 residues. V gave up 10 bases and J gave up 1 base, with 10 bases separating them.

This clonotype was seen many times. The genes are TRBV27 and TRBJ2-3; 13 bases map to TRBD2. V lost 4 bases to trimming and J lost 4 bases; unmatched junction nucleotides: 5. The CDR3 contains 16 residues. Germline V gene data show CDR1 as MNHEY and CDR2 as SMNVEV (reference sequence). DNA of the CDR3: TGTGCCAGCAGTTACACTACTAGCGGGAGGGCAGATACGCAGTATTTT. Amino acids: CASSYTTSGRADTQYF.

This clonotype was seen repeatedly, ten times or more. V usage is TRBV7-9 and J usage is TRBJ2-1; maybe TRBD2 (6 bases). Trimming shortened V by 3 bases and J by 4 bases, and 10 bases separated the two germline ends. Germline V CDR1 and CDR2: SEHNR, FQNEAQ (reference sequence). The CDR3 contains 14 residues. The CDR3: CASSFGGSYNEQFF. CDR3 in DNA: TGTGCCAGCAGCTTTGGGGGGTCGTACAATGAGCAGTTCTTC.

There are many counts of this clonotype. This chain uses TRBV20-1 with TRBJ2-3; D is unresolved. The CDR3 spans 18 residues. The germline V gene encodes CDR1 DFQATT and CDR2 SNEGSKA (reference sequence). The germline V and J ends were trimmed by 0 bases and 9 bases, with 28 bases remaining between them. The chain's CDR3 is CSARDFGVGQQASQTQYF. DNA of the CDR3: TGCAGTGCTAGAGATTTTGGGGTCGGGCAGCAAGCTTCACAGACGCAGTATTTT.

This clonotype showed up many times. V gene TRBV7-9 combines with J gene TRBJ2-1, with D unresolved. The CDR3 is 14 residues long. The V end was cut by 6 bases, the J end by 5 bases, with 14 bases between. Germline CDR1 reads SEHNR; CDR2 reads FQNEAQ (reference sequence). The CDR3 sequence is CASRRSPDDNEQFF. The CDR3 DNA sequence: TGTGCCAGCAGGAGGAGTCCAGATGACAATGAGCAGTTCTTC. The full variable domain, in which reference TRBV7-9 and TRBJ2-1 provide the parts outside the CDR3, is DTGVSQNPRHKITKRGQNVTFRCDPISEHNRLYWYRQTLGQGPEFLTYFQNEAQLEKSRLLSDRFSAERPKGSFSTLEIQRTEQGDSAMYLCASRRSPDDNEQFFGPGTRLTVL.

The sample holds many counts of this clonotype. The chain carries TRBV4-3 and TRBJ2-7, with TRBD2 matching 8 bases. Germline loops: CDR1 LGHNA, CDR2 YSLEER. The CDR3 sequence is 13 residues long. The J segment lost 7 bases and the V segment lost 4 bases, leaving 6 bases of the junction unmatched. CDR3 in DNA: TGCGCCAGCAGCCTACGACTAGCGCGGGAGCAGTACTTC. As protein: CASSLRLAREQYF.

This clonotype was seen repeatedly, ten times or more. This chain links TRBV6-2 or TRBV6-3 with TRBJ2-1, with TRBD1 matching over 9 bases. The CDR3 totals 15 residues. Germline assignment: CDR1 MNHEY and CDR2 SVGEGT. V shed 1 base, J shed 4 bases, and the junction held 2 bases outside the gene matches. The CDR3 coding sequence is TGTGCCAGCAGTTACTGGGGACAGGGATACAATGAGCAGTTCTTC. This translates into CASSYWGQGYNEQFF.

In its sample, this clonotype was seen many times. The genes are TRBV5-1 and TRBJ1-1, with D uncertain. V lost 7 bases to trimming and J lost 0 bases, with 10 bases between them. The CDR3 length is 13 residues. The germline V gene encodes CDR1 SGHRS and CDR2 YFSETQ. CDR3 nucleotide sequence: TGCGCCAGCTGGGCGGCAATGAACACTGAAGCTTTCTTT. Its protein is CASWAAMNTEAFF.

This clonotype occurred many times. The chain links TRBV3-1 to TRBJ2-7; TRBD1 agrees at 7 bases. The V gene end was trimmed by 4 bases and the J gene end by 2 bases; junction bases not matched to a gene: 8. This CDR3 has 15 amino acids. Germline V CDR1 and CDR2: LGHDT, YNNKEL (reference sequence). The CDR3 sequence is CASSRRQGVPYEQYF. In nucleotides, the CDR3 is TGTGCCAGCAGCCGAAGACAGGGCGTGCCCTACGAGCAGTACTTC.

This clonotype was detected many times. This sequence joins TRBV27 and TRBJ2-7, with a weak D call TRBD2 (6 bases). The V end was cut by 2 bases, the J end by 7 bases, with 15 bases between. Per the germline V gene, CDR1 is MNHEY and CDR2 is SMNVEV (reference sequence). CDR3 length: 14 residues. The CDR3 loop is CASSLVPSRGEQYF. The CDR3 region has the DNA TGTGCCAGCAGTTTAGTACCGTCCCGGGGGGAGCAGTACTTC.

This clonotype was recorded at least ten times. The chain recombines TRBV7-6 with TRBJ1-1, with D possibly TRBD1 on 5 matching bases. The germline CDR1 and CDR2 sequences are SGHVS and FNYEAQ. The CDR3 is 13 residues long. Trimming pared 2 bases from V and 4 bases from J, leaving 8 bases between. The DNA of the CDR3 is TGTGCCAGCAGCTTAAACCAGGGCACTGAAGCTTTCTTT. Protein product: CASSLNQGTEAFF.

Ten or more counts support this clonotype. The CDR3 is CASSVAVTGSGNTIYF. In nucleotides, the CDR3 is TGTGCCAGCAGCGTAGCGGTTACCGGCTCTGGAAACACCATATATTTT. This rearrangement joins TRBV9 to TRBJ1-3; D gene ambiguous. There are 16 residues in the CDR3. Germline lookup yields CDR1 SGDLS and CDR2 YYNGEE. V shed 0 bases and J shed 0 bases, with 10 bases lying between them.

This clonotype was found many times. CDR3 region: CASSDGTVLNQPQHF. The CDR3 DNA follows: TGTGCCAGCAGCGATGGGACAGTCTTAAATCAGCCCCAGCATTTT. The V gene is TRBV11-1, the J gene TRBJ1-5; 7 bases are shared with TRBD1. Germline loops: CDR1 SGHAT, CDR2 FQDESV (reference sequence). The CDR3 loop spans 15 amino acids. J lost 4 bases, V lost 5 bases, and 8 bases had no gene match.

This clonotype was counted a few times. The chain carries TRBV5-5 and TRBJ1-2, with D perhaps matching TRBD1 (5 bases). The V gene lost 4 bases and the J gene lost 4 bases, with 17 bases spanning the gap. The CDR3 totals 15 residues. Germline-derived CDR1 and CDR2 are SGHKS and YYEKEE (reference sequence). CDR3 in amino acids: CASSPDSKSSYGYTF. The CDR3 region has the DNA TGTGCCAGCAGCCCCGACAGCAAAAGTAGCTATGGCTACACCTTC.

This clonotype was observed at least ten times. The genes are TRBV6-1 and TRBJ2-1; 9 nucleotides agree with TRBD1. The CDR3 is made up of 14 amino acids. Germline loops: CDR1 MNHNS, CDR2 SASEGT. V lost 11 bases, J lost 3 bases, and 8 bases stayed unmatched. CDR3 coding DNA: TGTGCCCCCAAGTCGGGACAGGGCTACAATGAGCAGTTCTTC. It codes for CAPKSGQGYNEQFF.